This entry lists 16 T cell receptor beta chains sequenced from one sample in a study of T cells in localized non-small cell lung cancer. Generated by immunoSEQ multiplex PCR, the TCRdb table keeps only in-frame clones and is missing some. The table shows approximately 30,000 clones, with 70% to 90% occurring only once. Material: peripheral blood, obtained before any cancer treatment. The receptors were sampled from a woman between 18 and 50 years old with stage I lung adenocarcinoma.

The V gene is TRBV10-3, the J gene TRBJ1-2; D not resolved. The V gene's germline CDR1 is ENHRY and CDR2 SYGVKD. The CDR3 runs to 14 residues. V lost 2 bases and J 2 bases, leaving 9 bases between the germline ends. This CDR3 reads CAISEAQENYGYTF. CDR3 nucleotide sequence: TGTGCCATCAGTGAGGCCCAGGAAAACTATGGCTACACCTTC.

The chain combines TRBV27 with TRBJ2-5; TRBD1 matches 7 bases. With V trimmed by 5 bases and J by 7 bases, 10 bases remained unmatched. CDR1 is MNHEY and CDR2 is SMNVEV in the germline V gene (reference sequence). The CDR3 is 14 amino acids. DNA for the CDR3: TGTGCCAGCAGTCTAGGACAGGACTGGGGGACCCAGTACTTC. Its translation is CASSLGQDWGTQYF.

The V and J genes are TRBV10-3 and TRBJ1-1; maybe TRBD1 (6 bases). Trimming stripped 6 bases from V and 2 bases from J, with 10 bases between. Germline V lookup: CDR1 ENHRY, CDR2 SYGVKD. The CDR3 covers 13 residues. The CDR3 DNA follows: TGTGCCATCAGAAACAGGGTCAACACTGAAGCTTTCTTT. This encodes CAIRNRVNTEAFF.

The J gene is TRBJ2-3, the V gene TRBV6-5; D is ambiguous. V was trimmed by 0 bases and J by 0 bases, leaving 4 bases between them. CDR3 size: 14 residues. CDR1 and CDR2 (germline): MNHEY, SVGAGI. The CDR3 DNA reads as TGTGCCAGCAGTTACTCCCATAGCACAGATACGCAGTATTTT. It specifies CASSYSHSTDTQYF.

J is TRBJ1-5 and V is TRBV6-5, with D unresolved. CDR1 MNHEY and CDR2 SVGAGI come from the germline V gene. The CDR3 has 13 amino acids. V lost 6 bases, J lost 3 bases, and 9 bases lay in between. The CDR3 is CASREQFNQPQHF. The CDR3 DNA reads TGTGCCAGCAGAGAACAGTTCAATCAGCCCCAGCATTTT.

This clone is medium-sized in the sample. The genes are TRBV20-1 and TRBJ1-1; D is unclear. V was trimmed by 6 bases and J by 10 bases, leaving 12 bases between them. Germline V gene sequence: CDR1 DFQATT, CDR2 SNEGSKA (reference sequence). This CDR3 is built from 10 residues. The CDR3 DNA is TGCAGTGCCGGAGAAGAAGGAGCTTTCTTT. Its protein is CSAGEEGAFF.

Here the CDR3 DNA reads TGTGCCAGCCTAATTCCGGGAGCCGCGAGAGAGCAGTACTTC. Encoded protein: CASLIPGAAREQYF. The chain has TRBV28 and TRBJ2-7; maybe TRBD2 (6 bases). The germline V and J ends were trimmed by 8 bases and 7 bases, with 21 bases remaining between them. Germline loops: CDR1 MDHEN, CDR2 SYDVKM. The CDR3 length is 14 residues.

The rearrangement uses TRBV4-2 and TRBJ2-7; TRBD2 matches at 8 bases. Germline V gives CDR1 LGHNA, CDR2 YNFKEQ. The CDR3 is 17 residues long. V lost 2 bases and J lost 3; bases outside the gene matches: 12. The CDR3 DNA is TGTGCCAGCAGCCAATTTGGGGGGACTAGTGGGATCTACGAGCAGTACTTC. This sequence encodes CASSQFGGTSGIYEQYF.

The rearrangement links TRBV7-3 to TRBJ1-2; TRBD1 is a possible D gene (5 bases). The germline V gene has CDR1 SGHTA and CDR2 FQGTGA. CDR3 length equals 15 residues. V lost 1 base and J lost 4, with 13 bases in between. CDR3 protein: CASSLRAGSVYGYTF. The CDR3 nucleotides read TGTGCCAGCAGCTTAAGGGCAGGGAGTGTCTATGGCTACACCTTC.

The rearrangement uses TRBV9 and TRBJ2-5; 8 bases align to TRBD2. The trim removed 3 bases at V and 3 bases at J, leaving 4 bases unmatched. CDR3 length: 14 residues. Germline V gene data show CDR1 as SGDLS and CDR2 as YYNGEE. The CDR3 region is CASSATGGEETQYF. The DNA of the CDR3 is TGTGCCAGCAGCGCTACCGGGGGGGAAGAGACCCAGTACTTC. Full variable domain (outside the CDR3, taken from reference TRBV9 and TRBJ2-5): DSGVTQTPKHLITATGQRVTLRCSPRSGDLSVYWYQQSLDQGLQFLIQYYNGEERAKGNILERFSAQQFPDLHSELNLSSLELGDSALYFCASSATGGEETQYFGPGTRLLVL.

By sample fraction, this clone is medium-sized (0.01 to 0.1%). The gene calls are TRBV6-1 and TRBJ1-5, with D tentatively TRBD1 (5 bases). CDR3 length: 13 amino acids. Germline-derived CDR1 and CDR2 are MNHNS and SASEGT. V lost 7 bases and J lost 1, with 8 bases in between. CDR3 DNA sequence: TGTGCCAGCAAGAGGGACAGCAATCAGCCCCAGCATTTT. The encoded protein is CASKRDSNQPQHF.

CDR3 in DNA: TGTGCCAGCAGCTCCCTGAGAGGAAACCAGCCCCAGCATTTT. This codes for CASSSLRGNQPQHF. The V and J genes are TRBV28 and TRBJ1-5; D gene ambiguous. CDR1 MDHEN and CDR2 SYDVKM come from the germline V gene. V lost 6 bases to trimming and J lost 7 bases, with 16 bases between them. This CDR3 region has 14 residues.

The sample holds one count of this clone. The chain carries TRBV6-4 and TRBJ2-2; no clear D. The germline gives CDR1 MRHNA, CDR2 SNTAGT. V dropped 0 bases and J dropped 4 bases, with 6 bases sitting between them. The CDR3 spans 14 residues. This chain's CDR3 is CASSDSGFTGELFF. CDR3 bases: TGTGCCAGCAGTGACTCAGGATTCACCGGGGAGCTGTTTTTT.

The chain is built from TRBV6-6 and TRBJ2-1; a possible D gene is TRBD2 (5 bases). Trimming took 5 bases from V and 9 from J, leaving 8 bases between them. CDR1 and CDR2 (germline): MNHNY, SVGAGI (reference sequence). The CDR3 consists of 11 residues. The CDR3 nucleotides are TGTGCCAGCAGTGCTCGGGGTGAGCAGTTCTTC. Its translation: CASSARGEQFF.

A few counts support this clone. This chain joins TRBV7-9 and TRBJ1-1; the D gene is possibly TRBD1 (5 bases). The CDR3 sequence is 14 residues long. The germline gives CDR1 SEHNR, CDR2 FQNEAQ (reference sequence). The V and J ends lost 5 bases and 1 base respectively, with 11 bases between them. CDR3 nucleotide sequence: TGTGCCAGCAGCGCCAGACAGAGGAACACTGAAGCTTTCTTT. It translates to CASSARQRNTEAFF.

J is TRBJ2-7 and V is TRBV21-1; TRBD2 reflects the table's D call only, with no check against the DNA. TRBV21-1 is recorded as a pseudogene. The CDR3 is 17 amino acids. The CDR3 is CASSKVEREGTFHEQYF. The CDR3 bases are TGTGCCAGCAGCAAAGTTGAGCGGGAGGGGACCTTCCACGAGCAGTACTTC.